This TCR beta chain came from a study of blood T cell repertoires in COVID-19. Using immunoSEQ multiplex PCR, the repertoire was profiled, and TCRdb retains in-frame clones only, with some absent. The data hold roughly 150,000 clones, with more than 60% observed a single time. CDR3 length: 18 residues. The V gene end was trimmed by 6 bases and the J gene end by 0 bases; junction bases not matched to a gene: 15. CDR1 is SNHLY and CDR2 is FYNNEI in the germline V gene. This TCR came from a man between 65 and 80 years old with acute or convalescent COVID-19. Sequencing was done on a sample of peripheral blood. This sequence joins TRBV2 and TRBJ1-1; 8 bases map to TRBD1. The CDR3 reads CASSGDRTPEGLNTEAFF. Here the CDR3 DNA reads TGTGCCAGCAGCGGGGACAGGACCCCCGAGGGGTTGAACACTGAAGCTTTCTTT.